This TCR beta chain emerged from a study of CD8+ T cells in alopecia areata. Looking at the study overall: Once tofacitinib had been taken for 6 to 18 months, 6 months off drug followed.

The authors extracted RNA and reverse transcribed it into cDNA as the sequencing template. Method: immunoSEQ multiplex PCR; TCRdb's copy keeps in-frame clones and lacks some. The data contain about 76,000 clones, around 67% of them singletons. With respect to this clone: The antigen is undetermined.

This CDR3 has 18 amino acids. Unmatched junction bases numbered 25, after V lost 7 bases and J lost 9 bases. The germline CDR1 and CDR2 sequences are MNHEY and SMNVEV (reference sequence). Study-wide findings and caveats: An increase in clonality over normal scalp was evident in lesional scalp, especially alopecia totalis/universalis.

Documented treatment: oral pan-JAK inhibitor, 5-10 mg twice daily. As part of sample collection, lesional scalp punch biopsies and peripheral blood were taken from alopecia areata patients. This clonotype originated in a human donor with alopecia areata. The source was CD8+ T cells sorted from blood, collected at week 24, from a patient treated with tofacitinib. This rearrangement joins TRBV27 to TRBJ2-3; 7 bases are shared with TRBD2. This chain's CDR3 is CASTWGAPVAAGPATQYF. DNA for the CDR3: TGTGCCAGCACCTGGGGCGCCCCGGTAGCAGCGGGGCCCGCGACGCAGTATTTT.